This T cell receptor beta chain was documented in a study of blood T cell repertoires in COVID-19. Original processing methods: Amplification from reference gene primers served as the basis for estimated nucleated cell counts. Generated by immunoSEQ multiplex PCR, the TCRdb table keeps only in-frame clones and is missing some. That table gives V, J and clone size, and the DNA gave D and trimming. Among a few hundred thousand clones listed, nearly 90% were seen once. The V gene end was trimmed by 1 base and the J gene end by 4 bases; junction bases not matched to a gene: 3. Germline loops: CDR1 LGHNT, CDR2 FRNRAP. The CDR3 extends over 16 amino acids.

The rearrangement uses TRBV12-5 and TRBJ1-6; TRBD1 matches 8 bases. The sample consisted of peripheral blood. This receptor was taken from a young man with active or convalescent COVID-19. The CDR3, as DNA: TGTGCTAGTGGTTTGGCCGGACAGGGTTATAATTCACCCCTCCACTTT. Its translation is CASGLAGQGYNSPLHF.